The present T cell receptor (beta chain) was sequenced within a study of molecular identifiers for immune sequencing clone quantification. The ends were cut back, 7 bases at V and 1 base at J, with 19 bases in the middle. The CDR3 runs 16 residues. Germline V gene lookup returns CDR1 MNHEY and CDR2 SVGAGI. TCRdb re-called the PCR reads with MiXCR, one entry per CDR3 protein. Among hundreds of thousands of distinct CDR3 sequences listed, 20% were seen once. Material: naive CD8+ T cells from blood, with Jurkat cell RNA spiked in. Subset reported: FACS-sorted CD8+CD4-CCR7+CD45RA+ naive T cells. The rearrangement uses TRBV6-5 and TRBJ1-1, with a tentative D call TRBD1 (6 bases). The origin of this receptor is a human donor in good health. Some libraries in this study had Jurkat cell RNA spiked in. The CDR3: CASTDSLQGGNTEAFF. The CDR3 bases are TGTGCCAGCACCGACTCGTTACAGGGAGGGAACACTGAAGCTTTCTTT.